This T cell receptor (beta chain) comes out of a study of blood T cells in healthy people across ages. About the study: Per two T cells, template switching captured roughly one barcoded beta molecule. Study-wide results and caveats: More naive CD4+ cells and higher diversity marked long-lived donors relative to aged donors.

Combining a sample-barcoded 5' primer with a J-beta primer mix, a second PCR ran for roughly 6 to 12 cycles. Every cDNA was tagged by a template-switch adaptor with 12 random nucleotides. Every individual sample yielded 2.5 million or more paired-end reads (each containing CDR3). TCRdb itself ran the 5' RACE reads through MiXCR, one entry per CDR3 protein. The table includes over 1,500,000 distinct CDR3 sequences, more than 35% detected once. Turning to this clonotype: Its specificity is not known.

The sequence derives from a human donor in good health. The sample taken for sequencing was blood.

The CDR3 DNA follows: TGTGCCAGCAGCCCCCCCGTGGCAGATGATGAAAAACTGTTTTTT. Its translation is CASSPPVADDEKLFF. This chain links TRBV7-9 with TRBJ1-4; the D is unclear. The CDR3 is 15 residues long. V lost 5 bases to trimming and J lost 6 bases, with 16 bases between them. Germline V CDR1 and CDR2: SEHNR, FQNEAQ (reference sequence).